The sequence of this T cell receptor beta chain was determined in a study of blood T cell repertoires in COVID-19. The overall study: Samples came from the United States, Italy and Spain, spanning acute and convalescent COVID-19.

The CDR3 runs 12 residues. The germline V gene encodes CDR1 GTSNPN and CDR2 SVGIG (reference sequence). V lost 2 bases and J 8 bases, leaving 10 bases between the germline ends. In the study's own analysis: The authors estimated nucleated cell counts from reference gene primer amplification. Some clones are missing from TCRdb's copy, which holds only in-frame ones; the method was immunoSEQ multiplex PCR. V, J and clone size were drawn from that table, and D and trimming were deduced from the DNA. The data show around 66,000 clones, around 87% seen once. This sequence joins TRBV30 and TRBJ1-5; D is unclear. Material: peripheral blood. This receptor was obtained from a man between 60 and 75 years old with acute or convalescent COVID-19. The CDR3 loop reads CAWSPGLEPQHF. As DNA, the CDR3 is TGTGCCTGGAGTCCCGGTCTGGAGCCCCAGCATTTT.